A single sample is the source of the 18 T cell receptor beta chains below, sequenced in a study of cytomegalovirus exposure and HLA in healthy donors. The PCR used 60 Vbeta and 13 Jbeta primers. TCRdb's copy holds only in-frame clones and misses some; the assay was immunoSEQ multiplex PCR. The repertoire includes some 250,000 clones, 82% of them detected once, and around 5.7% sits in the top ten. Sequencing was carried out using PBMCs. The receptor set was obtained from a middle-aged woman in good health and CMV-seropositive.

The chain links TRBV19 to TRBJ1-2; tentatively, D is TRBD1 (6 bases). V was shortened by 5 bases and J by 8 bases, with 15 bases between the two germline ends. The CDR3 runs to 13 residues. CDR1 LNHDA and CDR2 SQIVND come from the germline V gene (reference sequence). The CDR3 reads CASSLQGSKGYTF. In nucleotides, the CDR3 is TGTGCCAGTAGTCTACAGGGATCTAAGGGCTACACCTTC.

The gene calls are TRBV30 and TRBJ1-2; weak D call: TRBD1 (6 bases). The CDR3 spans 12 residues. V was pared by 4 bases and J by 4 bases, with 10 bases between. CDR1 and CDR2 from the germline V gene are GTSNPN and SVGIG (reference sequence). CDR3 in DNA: TGTGCCTGGAAGCAGGGGAGCTATGGCTACACCTTC. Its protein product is CAWKQGSYGYTF.

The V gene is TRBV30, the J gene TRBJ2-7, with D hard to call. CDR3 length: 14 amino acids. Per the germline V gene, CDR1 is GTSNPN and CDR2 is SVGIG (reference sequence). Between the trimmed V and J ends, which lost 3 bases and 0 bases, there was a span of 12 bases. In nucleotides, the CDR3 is TGTGCCTGGAGCTCTTGGGCCCTCTCCTACGAGCAGTACTTC. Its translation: CAWSSWALSYEQYF.

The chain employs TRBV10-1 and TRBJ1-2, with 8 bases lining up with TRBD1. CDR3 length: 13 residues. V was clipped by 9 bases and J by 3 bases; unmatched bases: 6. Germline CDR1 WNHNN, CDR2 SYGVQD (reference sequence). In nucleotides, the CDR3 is TGCGCCAGACCGGGACAGGAAGACTATGGCTACACCTTC. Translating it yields CARPGQEDYGYTF.

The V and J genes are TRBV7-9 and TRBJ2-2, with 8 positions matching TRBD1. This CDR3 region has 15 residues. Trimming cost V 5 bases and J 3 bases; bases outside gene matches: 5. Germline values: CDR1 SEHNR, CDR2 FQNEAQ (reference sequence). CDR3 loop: CASSLGTGHTGELFF. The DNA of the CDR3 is TGTGCCAGCAGCCTGGGGACAGGACACACCGGGGAGCTGTTTTTT.

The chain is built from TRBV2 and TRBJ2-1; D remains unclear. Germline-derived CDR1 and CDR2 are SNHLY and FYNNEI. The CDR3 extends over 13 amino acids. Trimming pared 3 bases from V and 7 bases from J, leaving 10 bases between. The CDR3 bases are TGTGCCAGCAGTGATCGGAGTGGGAATGAGCAGTTCTTC. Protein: CASSDRSGNEQFF.

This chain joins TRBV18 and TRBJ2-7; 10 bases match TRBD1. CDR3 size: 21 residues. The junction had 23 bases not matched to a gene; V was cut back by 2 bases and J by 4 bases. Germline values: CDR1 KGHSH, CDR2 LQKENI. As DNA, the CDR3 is TGTGCCAGCTCACCAACCGCGGGTAGGGGACAGGGGCTGAAGTGGGGTTACGAGCAGTACTTC. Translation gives CASSPTAGRGQGLKWGYEQYF.

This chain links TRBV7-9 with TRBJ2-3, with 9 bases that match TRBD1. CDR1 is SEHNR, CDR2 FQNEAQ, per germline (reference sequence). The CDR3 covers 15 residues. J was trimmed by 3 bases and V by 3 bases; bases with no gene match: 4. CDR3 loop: CASSFRDRETDTQYF. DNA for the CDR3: TGTGCCAGCAGCTTCCGGGACAGGGAGACAGATACGCAGTATTTT.

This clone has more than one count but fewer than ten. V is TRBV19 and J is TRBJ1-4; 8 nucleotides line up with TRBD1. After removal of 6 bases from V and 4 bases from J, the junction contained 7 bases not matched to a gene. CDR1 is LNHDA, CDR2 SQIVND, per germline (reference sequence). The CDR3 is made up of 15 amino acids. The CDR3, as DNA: TGTGCCAGTAGCAAGCAGGGGGCTCGTAATGAAAAACTGTTTTTT. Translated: CASSKQGARNEKLFF.

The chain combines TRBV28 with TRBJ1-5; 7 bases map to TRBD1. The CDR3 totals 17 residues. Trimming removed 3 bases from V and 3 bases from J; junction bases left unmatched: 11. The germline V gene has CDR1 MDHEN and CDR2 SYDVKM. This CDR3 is CASSFTETGYDNQPQHF. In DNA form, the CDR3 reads TGTGCCAGCAGTTTTACGGAGACAGGGTATGACAATCAGCCCCAGCATTTT.

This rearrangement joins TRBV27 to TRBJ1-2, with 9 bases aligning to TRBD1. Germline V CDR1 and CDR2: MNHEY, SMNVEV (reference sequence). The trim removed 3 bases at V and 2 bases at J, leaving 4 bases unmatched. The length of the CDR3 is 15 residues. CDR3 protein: CASSFAGTGNYGYTF. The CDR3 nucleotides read TGTGCCAGCAGTTTCGCCGGGACAGGGAACTATGGCTACACCTTC.

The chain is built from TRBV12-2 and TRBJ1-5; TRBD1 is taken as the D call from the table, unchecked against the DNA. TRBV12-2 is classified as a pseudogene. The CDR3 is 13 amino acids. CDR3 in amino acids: CASRFDSNQPQHF. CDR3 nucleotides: TGTGCAAGTCGCTTCGACAGTAATCAGCCCCAGCATTTT.

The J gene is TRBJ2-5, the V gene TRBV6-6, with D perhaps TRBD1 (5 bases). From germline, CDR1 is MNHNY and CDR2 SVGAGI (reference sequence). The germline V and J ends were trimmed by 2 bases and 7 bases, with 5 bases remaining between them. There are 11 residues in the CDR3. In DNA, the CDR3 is TGTGCCAGCAGTTACCAGGGGACCCAGTACTTC. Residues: CASSYQGTQYF.

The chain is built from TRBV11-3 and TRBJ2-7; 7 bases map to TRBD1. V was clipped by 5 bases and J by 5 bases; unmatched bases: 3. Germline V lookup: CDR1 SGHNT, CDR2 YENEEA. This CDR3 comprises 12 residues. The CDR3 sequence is CASSRQGDEQYF. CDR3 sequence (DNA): TGTGCCAGCAGCCGACAGGGTGACGAGCAGTACTTC.

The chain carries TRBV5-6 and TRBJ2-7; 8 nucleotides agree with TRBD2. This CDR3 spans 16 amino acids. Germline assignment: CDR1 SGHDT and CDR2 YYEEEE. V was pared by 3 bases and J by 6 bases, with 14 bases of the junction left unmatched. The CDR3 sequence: CASSSYSLAGTGEQYF. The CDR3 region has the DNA TGTGCCAGCAGCTCCTACTCTCTAGCGGGTACCGGCGAGCAGTACTTC.

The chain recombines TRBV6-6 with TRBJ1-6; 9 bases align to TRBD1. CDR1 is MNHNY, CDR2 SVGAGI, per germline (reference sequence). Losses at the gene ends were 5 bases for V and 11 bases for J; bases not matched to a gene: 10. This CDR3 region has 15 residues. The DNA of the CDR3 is TGTGCCAGCAGTCCCGGGACAGGGCATGTAGCACCCCTCCACTTT. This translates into CASSPGTGHVAPLHF.

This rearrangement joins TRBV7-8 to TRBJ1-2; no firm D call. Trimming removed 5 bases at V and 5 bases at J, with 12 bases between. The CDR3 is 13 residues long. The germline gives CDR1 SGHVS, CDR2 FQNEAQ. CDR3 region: CASSPRGRYGYTF. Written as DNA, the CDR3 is TGTGCCAGCAGCCCCCGAGGGAGATATGGCTACACCTTC.

CDR3 in DNA: TGCAGCGTTGCGCGGGGGGGCATCTCCACAGATACGCAGTATTTT. Translating gives CSVARGGISTDTQYF. This chain connects TRBV29-1 to TRBJ2-3, with TRBD2 identical over 9 bases. Losses at the gene ends were 4 bases for V and 2 bases for J; bases not matched to a gene: 7. Germline V CDR1 and CDR2: SQVTM, ANQGSEA. This CDR3 contains 15 residues.